This TCR beta chain was observed in a study of CD8 T cells in Susac syndrome. cDNA came from about 0.5 to 1 ug RNA primed by random hexamers. MiXCR, run by TCRdb on the immunoSEQ multiplex PCR reads, gives a single entry per CDR3 protein. This table holds approximately 140,000 distinct CDR3 sequences, approximately 96% found once. This clonotype was recorded once. The CDR3 is made up of 15 amino acids. The V segment lost 5 bases and the J segment 10 bases; nucleotides outside the gene matches: 12. The sample was CD4+ T cells from PBMCs. The V gene is TRBV12-3 or TRBV12-4, the J gene TRBJ2-1; 9 nucleotides line up with TRBD1. This clonotype was sampled from a human donor with multiple sclerosis. Here the CDR3 DNA reads TGTGCCAGCAGTATATCCGGGACAGGGACCAGGGAGCAGTTCTTC. As protein: CASSISGTGTREQFF.